The 21 T cell receptor beta chains below all came from one sample that was sequenced in a study of spatial heterogeneity in lung cancer. TCRdb re-called the 5' RACE reads through MiXCR, storing one row per CDR3 protein. This sample has about 120,000 distinct CDR3 sequences; more than 10% occur once, and the top ten carry roughly 15%. Indicated time point: blood at routine non-recurrence follow-up after resection. Whole RNA came from tumor, nontumor lung or frozen PBMC and was sequenced without being sorted. The sample in question was PBMCs, obtained at follow-up. Receptor source: a male donor with early-stage non-small cell lung cancer.

This clonotype was found a few times. The J gene is TRBJ2-5, the V gene TRBV5-1; TRBD2 might be the D (6 bases). The germline CDR1 and CDR2 sequences are SGHRS and YFSETQ. V was shortened by 4 bases and J by 1 base, with 11 bases between the two germline ends. This CDR3 is built from 14 residues. CDR3 amino acids: CASSLTSTQETQYF. CDR3 bases: TGCGCCAGCAGCCTGACTAGTACCCAAGAGACCCAGTACTTC. Variable domain in full (rest from reference TRBV5-1 and TRBJ2-5): KAGVTQTPRYLIKTRGQQVTLSCSPISGHRSVSWYQQTPGQGLQFLFEYFSETQRNKGNFPGRFSGRQFSNSRSEMNVSTLELGDSALYLCASSLTSTQETQYFGPGTRLLVL.

The rearrangement joins TRBV6-2 or TRBV6-3 to TRBJ2-3, with unresolved D. Germline CDR1 and CDR2: MNHEY and SVGEGT. The CDR3 covers 14 residues. The V and J ends lost 7 bases and 5 bases respectively, with 16 bases between them. The CDR3 loop is CASNRGSYGDTQYF. DNA for the CDR3: TGTGCCAGCAATAGAGGTAGCTACGGAGATACGCAGTATTTT.

This clonotype was detected only a few times. V is TRBV27 and J is TRBJ1-2, with D tentatively TRBD1 (5 bases). This CDR3 is built from 16 residues. CDR1 and CDR2 from the germline V gene are MNHEY and SMNVEV (reference sequence). The ends were cut back, 6 bases at V and 1 base at J, with 18 bases in the middle. The CDR3 is CASRSKTEHFNYGYTF. CDR3 coding DNA: TGTGCCAGCAGGTCTAAGACAGAACACTTTAACTATGGCTACACCTTC.

The sample holds a few counts of this clonotype. The J gene is TRBJ2-1, the V gene TRBV28, with D tentatively TRBD1 or TRBD2 (6 bases each). CDR3 length equals 15 residues. Trimming took 2 bases from V and 6 from J, leaving 14 bases between them. Germline CDR1 reads MDHEN; CDR2 reads SYDVKM. CDR3 DNA: TGTGCCAGCAGTTTAGGGGGGCAATCCGGCAATGAGCAGTTCTTC. It is translated as CASSLGGQSGNEQFF.

This clonotype has more than one count but fewer than ten. The chain recombines TRBV5-6 with TRBJ1-2; the D gene is possibly TRBD1 (6 bases). The germline gives CDR1 SGHDT, CDR2 YYEEEE. This CDR3 contains 15 residues. V lost 2 bases, J lost 7 bases, and 18 bases lay in between. CDR3 DNA: TGTGCCAGCAGCTTTGGGGACACGACAGGTCGTGGCTACACCTTC. Translated, it gives CASSFGDTTGRGYTF.

The gene calls are TRBV5-1 and TRBJ1-2, with D possibly TRBD1 on 5 matching bases. V was shortened by 4 bases and J by 2 bases, with 15 bases between the two germline ends. CDR1 SGHRS and CDR2 YFSETQ come from the germline V gene. This CDR3 is 15 amino acids long. The CDR3 is CASSGASSPNYGYTF. DNA for the CDR3: TGCGCCAGCAGCGGGGCCTCATCCCCAAACTATGGCTACACCTTC.

This clonotype was recorded a few times. The J gene is TRBJ2-7, the V gene TRBV10-3, with D possibly TRBD2 on 7 matching bases. This CDR3 region has 13 residues. V was shortened by 6 bases and J by 3 bases, with 12 bases between the two germline ends. The germline CDR1 and CDR2 sequences are ENHRY and SYGVKD. DNA of the CDR3: TGTGCCATCAGCCGGGGGGCCGGCTACGAGCAGTACTTC. It codes for CAISRGAGYEQYF.

The gene calls are TRBV28 and TRBJ1-1; 8 nucleotides align to TRBD1. The CDR3 loop spans 15 amino acids. Germline V CDR1 and CDR2: MDHEN, SYDVKM. With V trimmed by 4 bases and J by 0 bases, 4 bases remained unmatched. CDR3 sequence reads: CASSSTGGMNTEAFF. The CDR3 DNA follows: TGTGCCAGCAGTTCTACAGGGGGGATGAACACTGAAGCTTTCTTT.

This clonotype was observed a few times. The genes are TRBV5-4 and TRBJ2-5; weak D call: TRBD2 (6 bases). This CDR3 is 14 amino acids long. Trimming took 0 bases from V and 1 from J, leaving 7 bases between them. Germline-derived CDR1 and CDR2 are SGHNT and YYREEE (reference sequence). CDR3 loop: CASSLASVQETQYF. In DNA, the CDR3 is TGTGCCAGCAGCTTGGCTAGCGTCCAAGAGACCCAGTACTTC.

V gene TRBV29-1 combines with J gene TRBJ1-3, with TRBD1 identical over 7 bases. The CDR3 runs to 13 residues. V was clipped by 7 bases and J by 2 bases; unmatched bases: 5. Germline lookup yields CDR1 SQVTM and CDR2 ANQGSEA. The CDR3 sequence is CSEEGAPGNTIYF. The CDR3 DNA reads as TGCAGCGAGGAGGGGGCGCCTGGAAACACCATATATTTT.

A few counts support this clonotype. The CDR3 here is CASGSSVSNQPQHF. The CDR3 DNA reads as TGTGCCAGCGGAAGCAGTGTAAGCAATCAGCCCCAGCATTTT. The chain joins TRBV6-2 or TRBV6-3 to TRBJ1-5; D remains ambiguous. CDR3 length: 14 amino acids. The germline V gene has CDR1 MNHEY and CDR2 SVGEGT. Trimming left V 8 bases short and J 1 base short, with 12 bases between.

The sample holds many counts of this clonotype. The chain links TRBV6-2 or TRBV6-3 to TRBJ1-6; 7 nucleotides match TRBD1. The CDR3 is made up of 15 amino acids. V dropped 7 bases and J dropped 10; count of bases not matched to a gene: 13. The V gene's germline CDR1 is MNHEY and CDR2 SVGEGT. CDR3 sequence reads: CASTRDRVDRSPLHF. The CDR3 nucleotides are TGTGCCAGCACCAGAGACAGGGTTGACAGATCACCCCTCCACTTT.

This clonotype was found many times. The chain is built from TRBV3-1 and TRBJ1-6; D not resolved. The germline V and J ends were trimmed by 4 bases and 9 bases, with 19 bases remaining between them. The CDR3 length is 16 residues. Germline lookup yields CDR1 LGHDT and CDR2 YNNKEL (reference sequence). CDR3 DNA sequence: TGTGCCAGCAGCCCCCAACCCAAGCAACTCCGTTCACCCCTCCACTTT. Translated, it gives CASSPQPKQLRSPLHF.

This clonotype was found many times. The rearrangement links TRBV28 to TRBJ2-1; 7 nucleotides agree with TRBD1. The CDR3 loop spans 16 amino acids. Germline trimming cut 2 bases from V and 2 bases from J; bases unmatched to any gene: 6. Germline-derived CDR1 and CDR2 are MDHEN and SYDVKM. CDR3 loop: CASSLLGQATYNEQFF. The CDR3 bases are TGTGCCAGCAGTTTACTTGGACAGGCCACCTACAATGAGCAGTTCTTC.

This clonotype has ten or more counts. This chain joins TRBV20-1 and TRBJ1-6, with D tentatively TRBD1 (6 bases). Germline CDR1 is DFQATT and CDR2 is SNEGSKA (reference sequence). The CDR3 runs 15 residues. With 6 bases removed from V and 7 bases from J, the gap between germline ends came to 19 bases. The chain's CDR3 is CSAETGRGVNSPLHF. CDR3 in DNA: TGCAGTGCAGAAACAGGGAGGGGGGTAAATTCACCCCTCCACTTT.

The chain combines TRBV30 with TRBJ2-7, with D possibly being TRBD1 (6 bases). V lost 4 bases to trimming and J lost 3 bases, with 16 bases between them. The CDR3 length is 14 residues. Germline V gene sequence: CDR1 GTSNPN, CDR2 SVGIG (reference sequence). The CDR3 region has the DNA TGTGCCTGGAATCGGGACATTCGTAACTACGAGCAGTACTTC. This translates into CAWNRDIRNYEQYF.

At least ten counts were recorded for this clonotype. The CDR3, as DNA: TGCAGCCTGAGGGTGAGGGAATCCTACAATGAGCAGTTCTTC. Protein sequence: CSLRVRESYNEQFF. The J gene is TRBJ2-1, the V gene TRBV29-1, with D perhaps matching TRBD2 (5 bases). Trimming stripped 8 bases from V and 1 base from J, with 15 bases between. CDR1 and CDR2 from the germline V gene are SQVTM and ANQGSEA. CDR3 size: 14 residues.

In its sample, this clonotype was seen a few times. The V call is TRBV7-2, the J call TRBJ1-1; D remains ambiguous. The V end lost 2 bases, the J end lost 1 base, and 14 bases lay between the germline ends. Germline V gene data show CDR1 as SGHTA and CDR2 as FQGNSA. The CDR3 extends over 16 amino acids. CDR3 sequence reads: CASSLNALLPNTEAFF. CDR3 DNA: TGTGCCAGCAGCTTAAACGCTCTTTTACCGAACACTGAAGCTTTCTTT.

This clonotype has a handful of counts. The chain recombines TRBV11-1 with TRBJ2-3; TRBD2 agrees at 7 bases. V dropped 5 bases and J dropped 9; count of bases not matched to a gene: 8. The CDR3 consists of 13 residues. CDR1 SGHAT and CDR2 FQDESV come from the germline V gene (reference sequence). The CDR3 region is CASSPSGRGTQYF. CDR3 DNA sequence: TGTGCCAGCAGCCCGAGTGGGCGGGGGACGCAGTATTTT.

In its sample, this clonotype is medium-sized. The rearrangement uses TRBV7-9 and TRBJ2-7, with D perhaps being TRBD1 or TRBD2 (5 bases each). This CDR3 has 13 amino acids. Between the trimmed V and J ends, which lost 5 bases and 2 bases, there was a span of 10 bases. The V gene's germline CDR1 is SEHNR and CDR2 FQNEAQ (reference sequence). This chain's CDR3 is CASSRDGPYEQYF. The CDR3 nucleotides are TGTGCCAGCAGCCGGGACGGACCCTACGAGCAGTACTTC.

This clonotype showed up many times. The rearrangement links TRBV4-1 to TRBJ1-6, with D possibly TRBD1 on 6 matching bases. V lost 1 base to trimming and J lost 4 bases, with 8 bases between them. From germline, CDR1 is MGHRA and CDR2 YSYEKL. The CDR3 extends over 15 amino acids. The CDR3 bases are TGCGCCAGCAGCCAAGTTGGACAGTATAATTCACCCCTCCACTTT. Protein: CASSQVGQYNSPLHF.